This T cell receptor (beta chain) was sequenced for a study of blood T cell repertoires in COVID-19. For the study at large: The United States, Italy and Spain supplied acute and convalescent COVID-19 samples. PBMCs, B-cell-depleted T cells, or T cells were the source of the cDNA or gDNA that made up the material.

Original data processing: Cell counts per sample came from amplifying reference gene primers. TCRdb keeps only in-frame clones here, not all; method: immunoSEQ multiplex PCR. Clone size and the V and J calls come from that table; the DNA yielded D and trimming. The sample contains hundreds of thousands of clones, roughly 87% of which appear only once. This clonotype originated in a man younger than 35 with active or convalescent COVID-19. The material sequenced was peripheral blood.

Here the CDR3 DNA reads TGTGCCAGCAGCTTGGGGACTAGCGGTAGCACAGATACGCAGTATTTT. This codes for CASSLGTSGSTDTQYF. The chain has TRBV13 and TRBJ2-3, with TRBD2 matching over 11 bases. Germline V lookup: CDR1 PRHDT, CDR2 FYEKMQ (reference sequence). J was trimmed by 0 bases and V by 3 bases; bases with no gene match: 2. The CDR3 contains 16 residues.